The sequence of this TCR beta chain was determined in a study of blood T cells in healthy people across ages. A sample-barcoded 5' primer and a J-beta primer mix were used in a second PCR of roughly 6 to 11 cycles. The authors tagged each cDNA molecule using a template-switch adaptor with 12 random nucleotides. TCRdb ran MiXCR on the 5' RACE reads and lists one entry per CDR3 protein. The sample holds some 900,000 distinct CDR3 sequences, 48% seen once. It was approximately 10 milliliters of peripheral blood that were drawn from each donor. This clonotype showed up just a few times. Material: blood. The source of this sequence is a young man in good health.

This CDR3 reads CASSLAPAGVNEQFF. CDR3 nucleotide sequence: TGCGCCAGCAGCTTGGCCCCAGCGGGCGTCAATGAGCAGTTCTTC. The V and J genes are TRBV5-1 and TRBJ2-1, with a weak D call TRBD2 (6 bases). CDR1 and CDR2 (germline): SGHRS, YFSETQ. This CDR3 comprises 15 residues. The V end was cut by 0 bases, the J end by 6 bases, with 13 bases between.